This TCR beta chain was recorded in a study of blood T cell repertoires in COVID-19. Across the whole study: Sites across the United States, Italy and Spain contributed samples from acute and convalescent COVID-19. The analysed material was cDNA or gDNA that came from T cells, B-cell-depleted T cells, or PBMCs.

Clones were read by immunoSEQ multiplex PCR, and TCRdb kept only the in-frame ones, dropping some. The sample contains a few hundred thousand clones, 88% of which appear only once. Germline V gene lookup returns CDR1 LNHDA and CDR2 SQIVND (reference sequence). V dropped 6 bases and J dropped 6 bases, with 14 bases sitting between them. CDR3 length: 13 residues. This receptor was taken from a man aged 60 to 75 who had recovered from COVID-19. Sequencing was done on a sample of peripheral blood. The V call is TRBV19, the J call TRBJ1-1; D may be TRBD1 (5 bases). The CDR3 loop reads CASRRTRRAEAFF. The CDR3 nucleotides read TGTGCCAGTAGGCGGACAAGAAGGGCTGAAGCTTTCTTT. The full variable domain, completed using reference TRBV19 and TRBJ1-1, is DGGITQSPKYLFRKEGQNVTLSCEQNLNHDAMYWYRQDPGQGLRLIYYSQIVNDFQKGDIAEGYSVSREKKESFPLTVTSAQKNPTAFYLCASRRTRRAEAFFGQGTRLTVV.